This T cell receptor beta chain came from a study of cytomegalovirus exposure and HLA in healthy donors. Across the whole study: Clustering assigned 81% of the roughly 370 genotyped donors to the Caucasian-associated ancestry cluster.

The CDR3 covers 16 residues. Germline V gene sequence: CDR1 MGHRA, CDR2 YSYEKL. V dropped 2 bases and J dropped 4 bases, with 15 bases sitting between them. Overall study results and limits: Altogether, more than 150 TCR beta chains were recorded as cytomegalovirus-associated. The Asian-associated ancestry cluster reportedly had fewer N-insertions than the approximately 670-donor mean in a later analysis.

PCR involved 60 Vbeta and 13 Jbeta primers. TCRdb's copy holds only in-frame clones and misses some; the assay was immunoSEQ multiplex PCR. The sample includes some 88,000 clones, roughly 74% of them seen just once. Regarding this clone: The antigen is unknown.

Sequencing input: PBMCs. The sequence came from a woman aged 18-35 years in good health and CMV-seropositive. The chain couples TRBV4-1 to TRBJ1-3; D is unclear. DNA of the CDR3: TGCGCCAGCAGCCAAACTTACCCGGTGCGGGGAAACACCATATATTTT. This gives the protein CASSQTYPVRGNTIYF.